Listed below are T cell receptor beta chains from one sample, sequenced in a study of T-cell reconstitution after alpha-beta-depleted transplantation in children. TCRdb re-called the PCR reads through MiXCR, storing one row per CDR3 protein. The data show fewer than 750,000 distinct CDR3 sequences, with under 25% seen just once and around 14% held by the top ten. This specimen was PBMCs, mostly from graft donor cells, taken 360 days after TCRalphabeta/CD19-depleted stem cell transplant. These receptors came from a boy under two years old who had a stem cell transplant for acute myeloid leukemia, so the T cells may come from the graft donor. CDR3s include the opening cysteine and the closing phenylalanine or tryptophan. The D gene is left open where the match is weak. Clone size is shown for a subset of rows, as once, few, many or a class of expanded clone.

>-|TRBV20-1|TRBD1|16|TRBJ2-2
TGCAGTGCTAGAGGGACAGGGGGCAAAATCGCCGGGGAGCTGTTTTTT
CSARGTGGKIAGELFF
>many|TRBV6-6|-|12|TRBJ1-5
TGTGCCAGCAGTTCGGACAATCAGCCCCAGCATTTT
CASSSDNQPQHF
>-|TRBV12-3/TRBV12-4|TRBD1|14|TRBJ2-1
TGTGCCAGTGGAAACAGGGGGTTCCCGGCTGAGCAGTTCTTC
CASGNRGFPAEQFF
>-|TRBV12-3/TRBV12-4|TRBD2|16|TRBJ2-5
TGTGCCAGCAGCCCCATGGGGACTAGCGGCCAAGAGACCCAGTACTTC
CASSPMGTSGQETQYF
>many|TRBV7-2|-|14|TRBJ2-3
TGTGCCAGCAGCTTAAGCAGGTACACAGATACGCAGTATTTT
CASSLSRYTDTQYF
>few|TRBV6-1|-|15|TRBJ1-5
TGTGCCAGCTCTATCCGGGGAGGGAGCAATCAGCCCCAGCATTTT
CASSIRGGSNQPQHF
>few|TRBV12-3/TRBV12-4|-|13|TRBJ2-5
TGTGCCAGCAGTTCAGGATTTGGCGAGACCCAGTACTTC
CASSSGFGETQYF
>-|TRBV3-1|TRBD1|14|TRBJ2-2
TGTGCCACCCTGGACAGGGCGAACACCGGGGAGCTGTTTTTT
CATLDRANTGELFF
>many|TRBV20-1|-|14|TRBJ2-5
TGCAGTGCTTACCCGGGACTGACAAGAGAGACCCAGTACTTC
CSAYPGLTRETQYF
>-|TRBV11-2|TRBD2|18|TRBJ2-3
TGTGCCAGCAGCTTAGTTCTAGCGGGGGGCCTAAGCACAGATACGCAGTATTTT
CASSLVLAGGLSTDTQYF
>-|TRBV7-2|TRBD2|14|TRBJ2-1
TGTGCCTCCGCTAGCGGGGGGGCAGAGGATGAGCAGTTCTTC
CASASGGAEDEQFF
>few|TRBV29-1|-|11|TRBJ2-2
TGCAGCGCTATGAGCACCGGGGAGCTGTTTTTT
CSAMSTGELFF
>many|TRBV5-8|TRBD1|18|TRBJ2-6
TGTGCCAGCAGTCGCGGACAGGGGGTAACCTCTGGGGCCAACGTCCTGACTTTC
CASSRGQGVTSGANVLTF
>many|TRBV6-5|-|15|TRBJ1-6
TGTGCCAGCAGTTACGTCCAAGGGGGAAATTCACCCCTCCACTTT
CASSYVQGGNSPLHF
>many|TRBV29-1|-|13|TRBJ2-7
TGCAGCGTTCGGTTAGGTTCTGCCTACGAGCAGTACTTC
CSVRLGSAYEQYF
>many|TRBV7-9|-|16|TRBJ1-6
TGTGCCAGCAGCTCGTCAGGGAATCCCTATAATTCACCCCTCCACTTT
CASSSSGNPYNSPLHF
>-|TRBV12-3/TRBV12-4|TRBD1|17|TRBJ1-1
TGTGCGACCAAATCGTGGACAGGTGGAAGTTCGGGAACTGAAGCTTTCTTT
CATKSWTGGSSGTEAFF
>many|TRBV5-1|TRBD2|14|TRBJ2-1
TGCGCCAGCAGCTTGGAGGGACTAGAAAATGAGCAGTTCTTC
CASSLEGLENEQFF
>-|TRBV12-3/TRBV12-4|TRBD2|17|TRBJ2-3
TGTGCCAGCAGTTTCGATAGCGGGGGGGCCGGGACAGATACGCAGTATTTT
CASSFDSGGAGTDTQYF
>many|TRBV20-1|-|13|TRBJ2-3
TGCAGTGCTAGATCCGAAAACACAGATACGCAGTATTTT
CSARSENTDTQYF
>few|TRBV20-1|-|14|TRBJ2-1
TGCAGTGCTAGGTCCAACTATGAATACAATGAGCAGTTCTTC
CSARSNYEYNEQFF
>-|TRBV20-1|-|15|TRBJ2-2
TGCAGTGCCAGAGAGACTCTCGCGAACACCGGGGAGCTGTTTTTT
CSARETLANTGELFF
>few|TRBV6-1|TRBD2|14|TRBJ2-1
TGTGCCAGCGGGGGGAGGGGACGCGGGAATGAGCAGTTCTTC
CASGGRGRGNEQFF
>-|TRBV29-1|-|11|TRBJ1-2
TGCAGCGCCGGGACGGAGTATGGCTACACCTTC
CSAGTEYGYTF
>many|TRBV29-1|TRBD1|15|TRBJ2-5
TGCAGCGTTGAAGAGGGAAGGGGGCCTGGAGAGACCCAGTACTTC
CSVEEGRGPGETQYF
>many|TRBV12-3/TRBV12-4|-|14|TRBJ2-4
TGTGCCAGCAGTTTATCAGAAGCCAAAAACATTCAGTACTTC
CASSLSEAKNIQYF
>-|TRBV20-1|TRBD1|15|TRBJ1-1
TGCAGTGCTAGAGATCCCCAGGGGGCGAGCACTGAAGCTTTCTTT
CSARDPQGASTEAFF
>-|TRBV27|-|16|TRBJ1-6
TGTGCCAGCGGACGAACACTATTACGATTCAAATCACCCCTCCACTTT
CASGRTLLRFKSPLHF
>once|TRBV24-1|TRBD1|15|TRBJ2-3
TGTGCCACCAAAAAGGCAGGGGGCCTCACAGATACGCAGTATTTT
CATKKAGGLTDTQYF
>few|TRBV12-3/TRBV12-4|-|18|TRBJ2-3
TGTGCCAGCAGTTCTCACTTAGGGGGGGGACGGGACACAGATACGCAGTATTTT
CASSSHLGGGRDTDTQYF
>-|TRBV6-1|TRBD1|16|TRBJ2-7
TGTGCCAGCAGTGACTACCCGGGACAGCTATCCTACGAGCAGTACTTC
CASSDYPGQLSYEQYF
>few|TRBV12-3/TRBV12-4|-|14|TRBJ1-2
TGTGCCAGCAGTTTAACCAGTAGGTACTATGGCTACACCTTC
CASSLTSRYYGYTF
>few|TRBV14|TRBD2|18|TRBJ2-1
TGTGCCAGCAGCCAAGTGCTTAAAGCGGGGGCCCCCTACAATGAGCAGTTCTTC
CASSQVLKAGAPYNEQFF
>-|TRBV9|TRBD2|15|TRBJ2-1
TGTGCCAGCAGCGTCAGCGGGGGGGAGTACACGGAGCAGTTCTTC
CASSVSGGEYTEQFF
>many|TRBV29-1|-|13|TRBJ2-4
TGCAGCGTTGAGTCGGGGAACGGAAACATTCAGTACTTC
CSVESGNGNIQYF
>-|TRBV5-1|-|16|TRBJ2-1
TGCGCCAGCAGCTTGGAGCCAGGGTTTTCCTACAATGAGCAGTTCTTC
CASSLEPGFSYNEQFF
>many|TRBV15|TRBD2|19|TRBJ2-3
TGTGCCACCAGCAGAGGCACTTTCGGGGGGGCTGGAGACACAGATACGCAGTATTTT
CATSRGTFGGAGDTDTQYF
>many|TRBV18|-|18|TRBJ2-5
TGTGCCAGCTCACTCCGACAAGGCCCACCGGGGCCAAGAGAGACCCAGTACTTC
CASSLRQGPPGPRETQYF
>-|TRBV9|-|15|TRBJ1-5
TGTGCCAGCAGCGTCTCTTGGCAGGTGTATCAGCCCCAGCATTTT
CASSVSWQVYQPQHF
>-|TRBV10-3|-|16|TRBJ1-5
TGTGCCATCAGTGAGACTGGACAGTATAGCAATCAGCCCCAGCATTTT
CAISETGQYSNQPQHF
>-|TRBV6-1|TRBD2|15|TRBJ2-3
TGTGCCAGCAGTGAGAAACTAGCGGGAACAGATACGCAGTATTTT
CASSEKLAGTDTQYF
>few|TRBV12-3/TRBV12-4|-|15|TRBJ2-2
TGTGCCAGCAGTTTTACGGGGAGCAACACCGGGGAGCTGTTTTTT
CASSFTGSNTGELFF
>-|TRBV10-3|-|16|TRBJ1-1
TGTGCCATCAGTGATAAGACAGGCAAAGGGAACACTGAAGCTTTCTTT
CAISDKTGKGNTEAFF
>-|TRBV6-1|-|14|TRBJ2-3
TGTGCCAGCAACCGTGGGGGGCCGGGAGATACGCAGTATTTT
CASNRGGPGDTQYF
>few|TRBV20-1|-|14|TRBJ2-1
TGCAGTGTAATCCGTTTTGGGCAATACAATGAGCAGTTCTTC
CSVIRFGQYNEQFF
>many|TRBV6-1|TRBD1|13|TRBJ1-1
TGTGCCAGCAGTGAAGTGAGGGGACAGAAAGCTTTCTTT
CASSEVRGQKAFF
>-|TRBV2|-|13|TRBJ2-1
TGTGCCAGCAGGGCAGGGCCTTATGATGAGCAGTTCTTC
CASRAGPYDEQFF
>few|TRBV7-9|-|15|TRBJ2-5
TGTGCCAGCAGCCACTCACGGGACTCTCAAGAGACCCAGTACTTC
CASSHSRDSQETQYF